The next 5 T cell receptor beta chains were all read from a single sample in a study of OX40 agonist ivuxolimab in advanced cancers. Using immunoSEQ multiplex PCR, the repertoire was profiled, and TCRdb retains in-frame clones only, with some absent. This repertoire shows about 86,000 clones, roughly 87% found once; its top ten account for over 1.2%. The sample consisted of CD4+ or CD8+ T cells sorted from blood, taken in a trial of the OX40 agonist ivuxolimab. The receptor set was obtained from an adult with an advanced solid tumor such as melanoma, head and neck, liver or kidney cancer.

The chain has TRBV5-1 and TRBJ2-5, with TRBD2 identical over 12 bases. After removal of 5 bases from V and 5 bases from J, the junction contained 7 bases not matched to a gene. This CDR3 contains 15 residues. Germline V CDR1 and CDR2: SGHRS, YFSETQ. The CDR3 here is CASRASGRAGETQYF. CDR3 in DNA: TGCGCCAGCAGGGCTAGCGGGAGGGCCGGGGAGACCCAGTACTTC.

J is TRBJ2-6 and V is TRBV19; D tentatively fits TRBD1 or TRBD2 (5 bases each). The V and J ends lost 1 base and 0 bases respectively, with 13 bases between them. Germline V CDR1 and CDR2: LNHDA, SQIVND (reference sequence). The CDR3 totals 18 residues. CDR3: CASSIARDPLSGANVLTF. The CDR3 nucleotides read TGTGCCAGTAGTATAGCTCGGGACCCCCTCTCTGGGGCCAACGTCCTGACTTTC.

V usage is TRBV19 and J usage is TRBJ2-7; the D gene is possibly TRBD2 (6 bases). The CDR3 consists of 14 residues. The V gene lost 1 base and the J gene lost 1 base, with 8 bases spanning the gap. Germline lookup yields CDR1 LNHDA and CDR2 SQIVND (reference sequence). In nucleotides, the CDR3 is TGTGCCAGTAGTATAGGGAGGGATTCCTACGAGCAGTACTTC. Translating it yields CASSIGRDSYEQYF.

The rearrangement links TRBV7-9 to TRBJ2-1, with 7 bases that match TRBD2. This CDR3 has 15 amino acids. From germline, CDR1 is SEHNR and CDR2 FQNEAQ (reference sequence). V was pared by 1 base and J by 7 bases, with 7 bases of the junction left unmatched. The CDR3 DNA reads TGTGCCAGCAGCTTAGGCCTAGCGGCCAGTAATGAGCAGTTCTTC. This translates into CASSLGLAASNEQFF.

The chain joins TRBV18 to TRBJ2-4; D may be TRBD2 (5 bases). Germline CDR1 reads KGHSH; CDR2 reads LQKENI. The CDR3 runs 16 residues. V lost 3 bases to trimming and J lost 5 bases, with 17 bases between them. The CDR3, as DNA: TGTGCCAGCTCACCGGTCCGGAGCGGAAAAGAAAACATTCAGTACTTC. This gives the protein CASSPVRSGKENIQYF.